What follows is one TCR beta chain and its context. In the authors' methods: Nucleated cell counts were estimated from reference gene primer amplification. The data were produced by immunoSEQ multiplex PCR, yet TCRdb's version contains in-frame clones alone and is incomplete. V and J calls plus clone size are reproduced from that table; the DNA served to infer D and trimming. The sample carries roughly 220,000 clones, under 90% recorded once. The sample belongs to a study of blood T cell repertoires in COVID-19. Background on the study: The study drew acute and convalescent COVID-19 samples from the United States, Italy and Spain. T cells, B-cell-depleted T cells, or PBMCs provided the cDNA or gDNA that served as material.

This CDR3 region has 17 residues. The V gene end was trimmed by 5 bases and the J gene end by 0 bases; junction bases not matched to a gene: 11. Per germline, CDR1 SGHVS and CDR2 FQNEAQ. The receptor's source is a woman between 55 and 75 years old who had recovered from COVID-19. The sequenced material came from peripheral blood. The chain has TRBV7-8 and TRBJ1-1; 8 bases match TRBD1. This CDR3 reads CASSHPSRGLMNTEAFF. DNA for the CDR3: TGTGCCAGCAGCCACCCAAGCAGGGGGCTTATGAACACTGAAGCTTTCTTT. The full variable domain, rest sourced from reference TRBV7-8 and TRBJ1-1, is GAGVSQSPRYKVAKRGQDVALRCDPISGHVSLFWYQQALGQGPEFLTYFQNEAQLDKSGLPSDRFFAERPEGSVSTLKIQRTQQEDSAVYLCASSHPSRGLMNTEAFFGQGTRLTVV.